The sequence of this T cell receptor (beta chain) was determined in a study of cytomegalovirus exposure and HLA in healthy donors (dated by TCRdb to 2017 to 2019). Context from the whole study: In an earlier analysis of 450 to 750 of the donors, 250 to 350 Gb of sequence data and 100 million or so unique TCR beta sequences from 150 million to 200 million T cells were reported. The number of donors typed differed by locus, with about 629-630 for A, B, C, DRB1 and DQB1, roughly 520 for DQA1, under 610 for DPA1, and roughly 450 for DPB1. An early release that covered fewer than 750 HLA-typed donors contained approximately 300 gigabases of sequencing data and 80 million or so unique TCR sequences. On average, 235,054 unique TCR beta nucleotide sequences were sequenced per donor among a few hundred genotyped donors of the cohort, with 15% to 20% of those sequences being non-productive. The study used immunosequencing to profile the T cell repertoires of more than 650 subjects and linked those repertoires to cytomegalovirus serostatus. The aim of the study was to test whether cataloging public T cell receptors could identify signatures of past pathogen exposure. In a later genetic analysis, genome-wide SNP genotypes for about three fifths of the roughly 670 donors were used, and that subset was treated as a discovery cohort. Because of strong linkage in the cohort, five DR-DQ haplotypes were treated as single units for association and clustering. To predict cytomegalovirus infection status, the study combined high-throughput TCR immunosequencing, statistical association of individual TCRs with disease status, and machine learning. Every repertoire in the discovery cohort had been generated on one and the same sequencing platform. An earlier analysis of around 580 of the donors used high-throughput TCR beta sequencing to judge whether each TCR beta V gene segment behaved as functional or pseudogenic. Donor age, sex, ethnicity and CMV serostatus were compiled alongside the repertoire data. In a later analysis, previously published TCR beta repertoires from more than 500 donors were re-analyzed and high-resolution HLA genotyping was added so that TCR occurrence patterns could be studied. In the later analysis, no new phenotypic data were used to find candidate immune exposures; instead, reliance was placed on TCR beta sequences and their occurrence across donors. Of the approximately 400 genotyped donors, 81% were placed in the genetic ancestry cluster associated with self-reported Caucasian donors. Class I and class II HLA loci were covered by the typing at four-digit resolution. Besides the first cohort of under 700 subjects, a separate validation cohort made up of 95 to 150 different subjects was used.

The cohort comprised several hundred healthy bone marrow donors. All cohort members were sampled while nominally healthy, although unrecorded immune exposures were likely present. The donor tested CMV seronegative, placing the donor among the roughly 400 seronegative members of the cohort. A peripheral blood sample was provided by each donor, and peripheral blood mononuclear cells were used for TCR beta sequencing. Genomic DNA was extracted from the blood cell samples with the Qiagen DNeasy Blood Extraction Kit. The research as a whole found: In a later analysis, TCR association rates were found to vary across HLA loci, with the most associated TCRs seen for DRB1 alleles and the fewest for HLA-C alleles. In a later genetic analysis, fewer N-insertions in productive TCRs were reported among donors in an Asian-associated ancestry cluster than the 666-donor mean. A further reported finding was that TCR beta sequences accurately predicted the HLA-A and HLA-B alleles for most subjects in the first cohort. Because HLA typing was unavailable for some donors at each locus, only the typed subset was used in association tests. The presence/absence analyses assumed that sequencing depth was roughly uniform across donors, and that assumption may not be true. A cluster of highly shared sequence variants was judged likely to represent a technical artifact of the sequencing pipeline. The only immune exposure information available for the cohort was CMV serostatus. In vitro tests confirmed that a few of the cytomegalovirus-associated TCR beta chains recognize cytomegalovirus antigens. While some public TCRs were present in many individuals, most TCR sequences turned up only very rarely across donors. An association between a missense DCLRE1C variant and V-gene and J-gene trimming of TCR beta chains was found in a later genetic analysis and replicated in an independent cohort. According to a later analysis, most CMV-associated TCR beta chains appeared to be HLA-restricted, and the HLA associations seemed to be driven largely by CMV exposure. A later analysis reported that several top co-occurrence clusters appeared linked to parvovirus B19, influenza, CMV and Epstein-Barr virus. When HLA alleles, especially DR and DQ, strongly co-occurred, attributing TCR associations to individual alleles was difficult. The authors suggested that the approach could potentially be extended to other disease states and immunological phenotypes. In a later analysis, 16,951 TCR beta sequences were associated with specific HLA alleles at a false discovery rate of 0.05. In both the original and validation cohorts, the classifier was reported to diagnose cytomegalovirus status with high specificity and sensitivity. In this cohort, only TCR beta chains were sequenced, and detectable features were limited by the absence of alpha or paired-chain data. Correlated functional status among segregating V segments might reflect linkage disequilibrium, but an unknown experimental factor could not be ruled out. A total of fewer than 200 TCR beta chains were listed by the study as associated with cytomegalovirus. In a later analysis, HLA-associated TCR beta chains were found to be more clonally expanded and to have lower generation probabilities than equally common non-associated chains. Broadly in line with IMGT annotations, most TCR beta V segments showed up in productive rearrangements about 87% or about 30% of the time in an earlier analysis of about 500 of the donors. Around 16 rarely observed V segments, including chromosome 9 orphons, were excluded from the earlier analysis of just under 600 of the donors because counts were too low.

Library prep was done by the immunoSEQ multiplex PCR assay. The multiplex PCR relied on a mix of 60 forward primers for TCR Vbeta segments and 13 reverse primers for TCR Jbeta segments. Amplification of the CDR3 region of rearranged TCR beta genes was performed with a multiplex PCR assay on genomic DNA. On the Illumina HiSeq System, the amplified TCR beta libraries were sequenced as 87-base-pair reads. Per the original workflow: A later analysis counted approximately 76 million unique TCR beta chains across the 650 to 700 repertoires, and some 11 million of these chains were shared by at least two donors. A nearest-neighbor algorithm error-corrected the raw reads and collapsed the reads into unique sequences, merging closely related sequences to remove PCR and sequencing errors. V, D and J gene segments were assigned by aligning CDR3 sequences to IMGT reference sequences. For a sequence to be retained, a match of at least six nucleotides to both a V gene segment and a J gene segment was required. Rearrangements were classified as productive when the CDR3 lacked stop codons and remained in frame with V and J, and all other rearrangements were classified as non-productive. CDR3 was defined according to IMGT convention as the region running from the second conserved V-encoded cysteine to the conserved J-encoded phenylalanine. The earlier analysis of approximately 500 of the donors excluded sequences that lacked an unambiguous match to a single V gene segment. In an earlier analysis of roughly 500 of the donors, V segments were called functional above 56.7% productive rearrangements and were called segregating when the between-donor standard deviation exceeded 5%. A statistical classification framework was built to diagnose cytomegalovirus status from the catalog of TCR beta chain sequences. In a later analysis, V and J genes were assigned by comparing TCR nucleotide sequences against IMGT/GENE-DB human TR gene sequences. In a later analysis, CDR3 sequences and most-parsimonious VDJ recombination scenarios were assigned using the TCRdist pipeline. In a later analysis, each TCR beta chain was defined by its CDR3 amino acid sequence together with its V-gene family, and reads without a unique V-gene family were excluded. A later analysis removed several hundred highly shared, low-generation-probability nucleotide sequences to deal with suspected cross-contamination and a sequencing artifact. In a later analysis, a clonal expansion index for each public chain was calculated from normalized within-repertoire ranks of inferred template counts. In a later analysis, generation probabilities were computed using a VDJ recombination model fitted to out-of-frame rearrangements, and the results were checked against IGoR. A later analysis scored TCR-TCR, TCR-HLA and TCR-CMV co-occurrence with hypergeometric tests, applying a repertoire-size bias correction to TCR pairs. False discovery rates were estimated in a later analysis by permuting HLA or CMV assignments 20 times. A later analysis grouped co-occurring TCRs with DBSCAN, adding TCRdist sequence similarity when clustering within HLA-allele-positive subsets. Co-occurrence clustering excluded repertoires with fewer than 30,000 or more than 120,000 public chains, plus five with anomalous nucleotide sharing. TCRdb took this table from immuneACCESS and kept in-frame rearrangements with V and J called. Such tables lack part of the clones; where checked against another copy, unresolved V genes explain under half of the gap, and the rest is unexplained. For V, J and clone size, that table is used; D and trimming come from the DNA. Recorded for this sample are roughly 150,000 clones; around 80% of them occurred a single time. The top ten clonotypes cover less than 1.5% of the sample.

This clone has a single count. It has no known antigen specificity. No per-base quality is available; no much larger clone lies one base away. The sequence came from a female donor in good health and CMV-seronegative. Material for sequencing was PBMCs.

The CDR3 sequence is CASSTRLAGSTDTQYF. In nucleotide form, the sequence is TGCGCCAGCAGCACACGACTAGCGGGAAGCACAGATACGCAGTATTTT. The chain joins TRBV4-1 to TRBJ2-3; TRBD2 matches 11 bases in the middle. Germline trimming amounts to 5 bases on V and 0 bases on J, with 4 as the count of junction bases outside the gene matches. As encoded in the germline V gene, CDR1 is MGHRA while CDR2 is YSYEKL. The CDR3 has 16 amino acids, counting the end cysteine and phenylalanine. This entry keeps only the CDR3 DNA: 48 bases, framed from base 1.